A selection of T cell receptor beta chains follows, all from one sample in a study of cytomegalovirus exposure and HLA in healthy donors. The data were produced by immunoSEQ multiplex PCR, yet TCRdb's version contains in-frame clones alone and is incomplete. The sample has roughly 59,000 clones; 55% to 75% are singletons. Sequenced input: PBMCs. All receptors come from a man aged 35 to 55 in good health and CMV-seropositive. The CDR3 runs from the conserved cysteine through the conserved F or W. Fields, in order: CDR3 protein, CDR3 DNA, clone size, D gene, J gene, V gene. The D gene is left open where the match is weak. Not all rows give a size; the values are once, few, many and, for expanded clones, a class.

CATSRTGGQETQYF	TGTGCCACCAGCAGAACGGGAGGACAAGAGACCCAGTACTTC	few	TRBD2	TRBJ2-5	TRBV15
CASSQPGQGHEKLFF	TGTGCCAGCAGTCAACCGGGACAGGGTCATGAAAAACTGTTTTTT	NA	TRBD1	TRBJ1-4	TRBV7-9
CASSFQGVAKNIQYF	TGTGCCAGCAGCTTTCAAGGAGTAGCCAAAAACATTCAGTACTTC	NA	NA	TRBJ2-4	TRBV13
CATSREAASRKNNEQFF	TGTGCCACCAGCAGAGAGGCGGCAAGTCGAAAGAACAATGAGCAGTTCTTC	NA	NA	TRBJ2-1	TRBV15
CATSRVQGARVNEQFF	TGTGCCACCAGCAGAGTTCAGGGGGCGCGGGTGAATGAGCAGTTCTTC	NA	TRBD1	TRBJ2-1	TRBV15
CAWSISETHRGTQYF	TGTGCCTGGAGTATCAGCGAGACACACAGGGGGACCCAGTACTTC	NA	TRBD1	TRBJ2-5	TRBV30
CASSSQRGRYEQYF	TGTGCCAGCAGCTCCCAGCGGGGGAGATACGAGCAGTACTTC	NA	TRBD2	TRBJ2-7	TRBV7-2
CASSYPGQGAREQYF	TGTGCCAGCAGTTATCCGGGACAGGGGGCTCGCGAGCAGTACTTC	NA	TRBD1	TRBJ2-7	TRBV6-6
CASSYGGESGYTF	TGTGCCAGCAGCTATGGGGGCGAATCGGGCTACACCTTC	few	NA	TRBJ1-2	TRBV7-3
CSVEGSPADTEAFF	TGCAGCGTTGAAGGCTCCCCGGCGGACACTGAAGCTTTCTTT	NA	NA	TRBJ1-1	TRBV29-1
CASSVGGGLGEQFF	TGTGCCAGCAGCGTAGGGGGGGGGCTAGGGGAGCAGTTCTTC	once	NA	TRBJ2-1	TRBV9
CASSLRDIVSYEQYF	TGTGCCAGCAGCCTCCGGGACATCGTCTCCTACGAGCAGTACTTC	once	NA	TRBJ2-7	TRBV5-4
CASSSTGGGTGELFF	TGTGCCAGCAGCTCGACAGGGGGAGGAACCGGGGAGCTGTTTTTT	NA	TRBD1	TRBJ2-2	TRBV7-9
CASSEPSRGPYNEQFF	TGTGCCAGCAGCGAACCATCGCGGGGTCCCTACAATGAGCAGTTCTTC	NA	NA	TRBJ2-1	TRBV7-9
CASSLQSDSAYEQYF	TGTGCCAGCAGCCTCCAATCGGACAGCGCCTACGAGCAGTACTTC	NA	NA	TRBJ2-7	TRBV7-2
CAIRHKQGASNQPQHF	TGTGCCATCAGACATAAACAGGGGGCTAGCAATCAGCCCCAGCATTTT	NA	TRBD1	TRBJ1-5	TRBV10-3
CAWSVLRAETQYF	TGTGCCTGGAGTGTACTGCGGGCCGAGACCCAGTACTTC	NA	NA	TRBJ2-5	TRBV30
CASSQGDRTQNIQYF	TGTGCCAGCAGCCAAGGTGACCGGACACAAAACATTCAGTACTTC	NA	NA	TRBJ2-4	TRBV4-2
CASSLELGTGDHF	TGTGCCAGCAGCTTAGAGTTGGGGACAGGGGATCACTTC	NA	TRBD1	TRBJ2-7	TRBV11-2
CSVDGAASSYNEQFF	TGCAGCGTTGATGGCGCGGCGAGCTCCTACAATGAGCAGTTCTTC	NA	NA	TRBJ2-1	TRBV29-1
CASQAFGGAYEQYF	TGTGCCAGCCAAGCTTTTGGGGGGGCCTACGAGCAGTACTTC	few	TRBD2	TRBJ2-7	TRBV7-9
CASSPRLPGSGGYNEQFF	TGTGCCAGCTCACCAAGGTTACCCGGTAGCGGGGGGTACAATGAGCAGTTCTTC	NA	TRBD2	TRBJ2-1	TRBV18
CASSLQFENEKLFF	TGTGCCAGCAGCTTACAGTTCGAGAATGAAAAACTGTTTTTT	NA	NA	TRBJ1-4	TRBV6-5
CASSVGAASGGAGSYEQYF	TGTGCCAGCAGCGTAGGAGCGGCTAGCGGGGGGGCAGGTTCTTACGAGCAGTACTTC	NA	TRBD2	TRBJ2-7	TRBV9
CASSQYLTGVNTEAFF	TGTGCCAGCAGCCAATACCTGACAGGTGTGAACACTGAAGCTTTCTTT	NA	NA	TRBJ1-1	TRBV14
CASSPGLAGVNEQFF	TGTGCCAGCAGTCCGGGACTAGCGGGAGTTAATGAGCAGTTCTTC	once	TRBD2	TRBJ2-1	TRBV28
CASSRGSHSNQPQHF	TGTGCCAGTTCCCGCGGCAGTCATAGCAATCAGCCCCAGCATTTT	NA	NA	TRBJ1-5	TRBV19
CASSLGTGNGYTF	TGTGCCAGCAGCTTAGGGACAGGGAATGGCTACACCTTC	NA	TRBD1	TRBJ1-2	TRBV11-1
CASSFSDYWGPNEQFF	TGTGCCAGCAGTTTCTCCGACTATTGGGGTCCAAATGAGCAGTTCTTC	few	NA	TRBJ2-1	TRBV27
CASSFRGPAMGTEAFF	TGTGCCAGCAGCTTCAGGGGGCCTGCGATGGGCACTGAAGCTTTCTTT	NA	TRBD1	TRBJ1-1	TRBV5-6
CASSLAGVSGPRGRAQYF	TGTGCCAGCAGCTTGGCGGGAGTTTCCGGACCCCGGGGTCGGGCCCAGTACTTC	NA	NA	TRBJ2-5	TRBV5-4
CASRGGTMNYEQYF	TGTGCCAGCAGGGGGGGGACCATGAACTACGAGCAGTACTTC	NA	TRBD2	TRBJ2-7	TRBV2
CASSPGTYEQYF	TGCGCCAGCAGCCCAGGAACCTACGAGCAGTACTTC	few	NA	TRBJ2-7	TRBV4-1
CASSLAGTTYEQYF	TGCGCCAGCAGCTTGGCCGGGACTACCTACGAGCAGTACTTC	NA	TRBD2	TRBJ2-7	TRBV5-1
CASSKRTSGRGAGANVLTF	TGTGCCAGCAGCAAACGGACTAGCGGGAGGGGCGCTGGGGCCAACGTCCTGACTTTC	few	TRBD2	TRBJ2-6	TRBV7-2
CASSLRQGNTEAFF	TGTGCCAGCAGCTTAAGACAGGGGAACACTGAAGCTTTCTTT	NA	TRBD1	TRBJ1-1	TRBV7-3
CASSTGQGGEAFF	TGTGCCAGCTCCACGGGACAGGGTGGTGAAGCTTTCTTT	NA	TRBD1	TRBJ1-1	TRBV18
CASSPWGRGRTGSSYEQYF	TGTGCCAGCAGCCCTTGGGGAAGGGGCCGGACAGGCAGCTCCTACGAGCAGTACTTC	NA	TRBD1	TRBJ2-7	TRBV5-6
CASSEETSFVSYNEQFF	TGTGCCAGCAGTGAGGAGACTTCCTTCGTCTCCTACAATGAGCAGTTCTTC	NA	NA	TRBJ2-1	TRBV2
CASSASRTGVSYNEQFF	TGTGCCAGCAGCGCTTCTCGGACAGGGGTCTCCTACAATGAGCAGTTCTTC	few	TRBD1	TRBJ2-1	TRBV9